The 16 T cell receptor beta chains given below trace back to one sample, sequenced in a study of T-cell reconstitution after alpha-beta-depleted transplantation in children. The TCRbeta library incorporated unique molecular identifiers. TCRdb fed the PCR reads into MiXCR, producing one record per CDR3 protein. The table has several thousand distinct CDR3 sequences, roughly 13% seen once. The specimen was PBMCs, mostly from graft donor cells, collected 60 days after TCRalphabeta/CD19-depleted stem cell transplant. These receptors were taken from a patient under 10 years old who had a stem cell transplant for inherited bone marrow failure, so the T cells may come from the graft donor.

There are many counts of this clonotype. CDR3 in DNA: TGTGCCAGCAGCTTGGACCCAAGCACAGATACGCAGTATTTT. It codes for CASSLDPSTDTQYF. This sequence joins TRBV5-8 and TRBJ2-3; no clear D. Trimming removed 0 bases from V and 0 bases from J, with 5 bases in between. The CDR3 totals 14 residues. Germline lookup yields CDR1 SGHTS and CDR2 YDEGEE.

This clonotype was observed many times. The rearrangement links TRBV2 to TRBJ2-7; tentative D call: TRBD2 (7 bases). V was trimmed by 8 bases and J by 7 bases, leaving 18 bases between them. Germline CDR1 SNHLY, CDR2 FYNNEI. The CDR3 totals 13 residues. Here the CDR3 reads CASGGAELGEQYF. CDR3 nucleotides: TGTGCCAGCGGGGGGGCTGAGCTGGGGGAGCAGTACTTC.

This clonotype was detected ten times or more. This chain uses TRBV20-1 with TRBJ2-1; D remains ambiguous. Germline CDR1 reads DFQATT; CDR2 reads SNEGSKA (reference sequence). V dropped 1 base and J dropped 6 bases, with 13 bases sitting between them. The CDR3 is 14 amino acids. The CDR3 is CSARVLTYTNEQFF. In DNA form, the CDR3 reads TGCAGTGCTAGAGTACTAACCTACACCAATGAGCAGTTCTTC.

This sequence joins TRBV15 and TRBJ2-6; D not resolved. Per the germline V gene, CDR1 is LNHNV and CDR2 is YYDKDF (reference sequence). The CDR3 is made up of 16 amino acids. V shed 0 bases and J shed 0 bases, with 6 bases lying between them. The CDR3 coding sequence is TGTGCCACCAGCAGAGAGCGAACCTCTGGGGCCAACGTCCTGACTTTC. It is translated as CATSRERTSGANVLTF. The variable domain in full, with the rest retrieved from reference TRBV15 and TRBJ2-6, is DAMVIQNPRYQVTQFGKPVTLSCSQTLNHNVMYWYQQKSSQAPKLLFHYYDKDFNNEADTPDNFQSRRPNTSFCFLDIRSPGLGDTAMYLCATSRERTSGANVLTFGAGSRLTVL.

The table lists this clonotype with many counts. The DNA of the CDR3 is TGTGCCAGCAGCCCTGGGACTAGCGGGAGATGGTCCTACGAGCAGTACTTC. This gives the protein CASSPGTSGRWSYEQYF. The rearrangement joins TRBV7-9 to TRBJ2-7; 14 positions agree with TRBD2. The CDR3 runs to 17 residues. Trimming took 5 bases from V and 1 from J; bases not matched to a gene: 7. Germline CDR1 SEHNR, CDR2 FQNEAQ (reference sequence).

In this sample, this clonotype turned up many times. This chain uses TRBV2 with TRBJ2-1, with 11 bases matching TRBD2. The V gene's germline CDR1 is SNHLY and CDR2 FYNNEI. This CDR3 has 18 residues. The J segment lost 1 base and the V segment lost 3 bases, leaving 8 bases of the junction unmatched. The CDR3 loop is CASSDILAGGESYNEQFF. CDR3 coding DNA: TGTGCCAGCAGTGATATTCTAGCGGGAGGAGAATCCTACAATGAGCAGTTCTTC.

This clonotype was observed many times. The CDR3 DNA is TGCGCCAGCAGCGGGCCAGGTCAAGAGACCCAGTACTTC. Its translation: CASSGPGQETQYF. The V and J genes are TRBV5-1 and TRBJ2-5; no clear D gene. The length of the CDR3 is 13 residues. The germline CDR1 and CDR2 sequences are SGHRS and YFSETQ. The V end was cut by 4 bases, the J end by 2 bases, with 9 bases between.

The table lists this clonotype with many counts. Here the CDR3 reads CASQEWGLQETQYF. The CDR3 bases are TGTGCCAGCCAAGAATGGGGCCTCCAAGAGACCCAGTACTTC. This chain links TRBV3-1 with TRBJ2-5; a weak D match, TRBD1 (5 bases). Germline V CDR1 and CDR2: LGHDT, YNNKEL (reference sequence). CDR3 length: 14 residues. V was cut by 8 bases and J by 1 base, with 14 bases left in between.

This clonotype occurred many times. CDR3 sequence reads: CASSLLGGTFAYEQYF. As DNA, the CDR3 is TGCGCCAGCAGCTTGTTAGGGGGTACGTTCGCCTACGAGCAGTACTTC. The chain carries TRBV5-1 and TRBJ2-7, with TRBD1 as a possible D gene (6 bases). Germline CDR1 reads SGHRS; CDR2 reads YFSETQ. With 1 base removed from V and 2 bases from J, the gap between germline ends came to 16 bases. This CDR3 spans 16 amino acids.

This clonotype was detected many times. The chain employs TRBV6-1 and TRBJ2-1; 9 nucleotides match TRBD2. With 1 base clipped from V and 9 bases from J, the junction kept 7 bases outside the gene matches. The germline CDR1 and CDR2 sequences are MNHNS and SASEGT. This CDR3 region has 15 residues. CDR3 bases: TGTGCCAGCAGTGAAGGGGCGGGAGGGCCTTTTGAGCAGTTCTTC. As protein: CASSEGAGGPFEQFF.

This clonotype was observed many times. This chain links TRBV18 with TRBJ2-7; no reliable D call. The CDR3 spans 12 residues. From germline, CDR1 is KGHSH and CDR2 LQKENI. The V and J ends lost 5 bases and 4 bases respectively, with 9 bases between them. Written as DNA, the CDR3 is TGTGCCAGCTCATCCTTTGAATACGAGCAGTACTTC. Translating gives CASSSFEYEQYF.

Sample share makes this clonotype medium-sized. CDR3 DNA: TGCGCCAGCAGCTTGACTAGCGGGAGGGCCAATGAGCAGTTCTTC. It is translated as CASSLTSGRANEQFF. The genes are TRBV5-1 and TRBJ2-1, with TRBD2 identical over 13 bases. With 1 base clipped from V and 6 bases from J, the junction kept 1 base outside the gene matches. CDR1 SGHRS and CDR2 YFSETQ come from the germline V gene. This CDR3 region has 15 residues.

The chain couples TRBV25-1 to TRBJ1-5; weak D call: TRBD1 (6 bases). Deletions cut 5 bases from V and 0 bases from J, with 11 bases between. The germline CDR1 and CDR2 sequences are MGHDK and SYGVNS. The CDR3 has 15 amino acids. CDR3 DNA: TGTGCCAGCAGTCCCCTAGGGGGTAGCAATCAGCCCCAGCATTTT. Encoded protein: CASSPLGGSNQPQHF.

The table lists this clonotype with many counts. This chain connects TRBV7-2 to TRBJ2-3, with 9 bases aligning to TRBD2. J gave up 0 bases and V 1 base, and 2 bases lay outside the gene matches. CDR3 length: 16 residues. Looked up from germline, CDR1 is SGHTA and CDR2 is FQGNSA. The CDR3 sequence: CASSLGTSGSTDTQYF. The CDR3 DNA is TGTGCCAGCAGCTTAGGTACTAGCGGGAGCACAGATACGCAGTATTTT.

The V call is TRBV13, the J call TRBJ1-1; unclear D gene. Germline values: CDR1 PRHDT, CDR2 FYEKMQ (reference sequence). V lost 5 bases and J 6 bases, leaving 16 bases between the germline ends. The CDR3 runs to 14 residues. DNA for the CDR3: TGTGCCAGCAGCCCCGGCCTCGGGGTCGCTGAAGCTTTCTTT. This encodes CASSPGLGVAEAFF.

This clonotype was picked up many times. CDR3 in DNA: TGCAGTGCTTATACCGGGACTAGCTTTCACGAGCAGTACTTC. This codes for CSAYTGTSFHEQYF. The chain couples TRBV20-1 to TRBJ2-7, with 9 bases lining up with TRBD2. V trimming: 5 bases; J trimming: 5 bases; junction bases outside the gene matches: 10. The CDR3 is 14 amino acids. CDR1 and CDR2 from the germline V gene are DFQATT and SNEGSKA (reference sequence).